The source of this TCR beta chain is a study of T cell repertoires in cytomegalovirus infection. Looking at the study overall: HLA-B-restricted CMV epitopes that are well studied were used alongside recently identified HLA-C-restricted ones. The public TCR beta signatures pointed to both CMV infection and matching HLA type. Whole-study results and caveats: There were HLA-C-restricted CMV-specific TCR beta clonotypes dominating the ex vivo response.

About this clonotype: Its antigen is not known.

After removal of 2 bases from V and 2 bases from J, the junction contained 14 bases not matched to a gene. Per germline, CDR1 KGHSH and CDR2 LQKENI. CDR3 length: 19 residues. Each CDR3 protein gets one entry after TCRdb re-called the reads with MiXCR. The top ten hold 15% to 20% of the sample, which has 640,000 or so distinct CDR3 sequences, 30% to 35% seen once. The sample was cultured PBMCs, taken from culture after CMV antigen stimulation. The chain employs TRBV18 and TRBJ2-3; 9 bases fit TRBD2. The source is a human donor in good health (CMV status not recorded). Some clones in this sample may be carry-over from other donors' samples. The CDR3 loop reads CASSPSSGGPDGNTDTQYF. Here the CDR3 DNA reads TGTGCCAGCTCACCATCCAGCGGGGGGCCGGACGGTAACACAGATACGCAGTATTTT. Complete variable domain (other parts from reference TRBV18 and TRBJ2-3): NAGVMQNPRHLVRRRGQEARLRCSPMKGHSHVYWYRQLPEEGLKFMVYLQKENIIDESGMPKERFSAEFPKEGPSILRIQQVVRGDSAAYFCASSPSSGGPDGNTDTQYFGPGTRLTVL.